This TCR beta chain was captured in a study of vaccination and CD4 T cells after COVID-19. Researchers used the Oncomine TCR Beta short-read assay to sequence DNA from cultured CD4+ T cells. TCRdb used MiXCR to reprocess the PCR reads, holding one entry per CDR3 protein. The sample shows about 3,000 distinct CDR3 sequences, roughly 80% of them seen only once. Treatment in this sample: roughly 10-day PBMC culture with coronavirus spike peptide pools or control peptides (ViraFEST assay). In the case of this clonotype: Its matching antigen is unknown. The DNA is omitted, as the CDR3 cannot be located on it reliably, and the CDR3 follows TCRdb's listing.

Counting both end residues, the CDR3 totals 24 amino acids. Germline-derived CDR1 and CDR2 are SNHLY and FYNNEI. The sample taken for sequencing was CD4+ T cells from blood, cultured in vitro. The receptor's source is a human donor who had recovered from COVID-19. The chain joins TRBV2 to TRBJ1-2. The CDR3 here is CASTNQTSMYLCASNGGGIYGYTF.